This entry lists 24 T cell receptor beta chains sequenced from one sample in a study of T cell repertoires in cytomegalovirus infection. TCRdb passed the reads through MiXCR, listing each CDR3 protein once. The table lists about 190,000 distinct CDR3 sequences, roughly 30% of them singletons. Sequencing input: PBMCs. These receptors were taken from a human donor in good health (CMV status not recorded). Some clones in this sample may be carry-over from other donors' samples.

This clonotype was seen only once. V and J are TRBV6-1 and TRBJ1-5, with a weak D call TRBD1 (5 bases). Germline values: CDR1 MNHNS, CDR2 SASEGT. The CDR3 is 15 amino acids. V shed 4 bases and J shed 0 bases, with 10 bases lying between them. CDR3 loop: CASSAPTDSNQPQHF. CDR3 bases: TGTGCCAGCAGTGCGCCGACAGATAGCAATCAGCCCCAGCATTTT.

This clonotype has just a few counts. The CDR3, as DNA: TGTGCCAGCAGCCCCGCGGGGAGAGATGGCTACACCTTC. Amino acid sequence: CASSPAGRDGYTF. The gene calls are TRBV7-3 and TRBJ1-2; D is unclear. CDR1 SGHTA and CDR2 FQGTGA come from the germline V gene. V lost 5 bases to trimming and J lost 6 bases, with 13 bases between them. CDR3 length: 13 amino acids.

The rearrangement joins TRBV7-9 to TRBJ1-4; 7 nucleotides align to TRBD1. The length of the CDR3 is 13 residues. Germline-derived CDR1 and CDR2 are SEHNR and FQNEAQ (reference sequence). The V segment lost 6 bases and the J segment 4 bases; nucleotides outside the gene matches: 2. Here the CDR3 reads CASSAGGNEKLFF. DNA for the CDR3: TGTGCCAGCAGTGCAGGGGGTAATGAAAAACTGTTTTTT.

The table lists this clonotype with many counts. This rearrangement joins TRBV7-3 to TRBJ1-1; 10 nucleotides align to TRBD1. V lost 4 bases, J lost 3 bases, and 5 bases stayed unmatched. CDR1 is SGHTA and CDR2 is FQGTGA in the germline V gene. This CDR3 spans 15 amino acids. The CDR3: CASSSTGGPYTEAFF. The CDR3 coding sequence is TGTGCCAGCAGCTCGACAGGGGGCCCCTACACTGAAGCTTTCTTT. The whole variable domain, remainder taken from reference TRBV7-3 and TRBJ1-1, is GAGVSQTPSNKVTEKGKYVELRCDPISGHTALYWYRQSLGQGPEFLIYFQGTGAADDSGLPNDRFFAVRPEGSVSTLKIQRTERGDSAVYLCASSSTGGPYTEAFFGQGTRLTVV.

This clonotype was counted a few times. CDR3 sequence (DNA): TGTGCCAGCAGCTCTCGACTAGCGGGGGGGCCCCACGATGAGCAGTTCTTC. As protein: CASSSRLAGGPHDEQFF. The chain couples TRBV7-6 to TRBJ2-1, with 14 nucleotides matching TRBD2. CDR1 and CDR2 from the germline V gene are SGHVS and FNYEAQ. The junction had 10 bases not matched to a gene; V was cut back by 4 bases and J by 8 bases. The CDR3 loop spans 17 amino acids.

This clonotype was detected many times. The chain employs TRBV7-9 and TRBJ1-1; D is ambiguous. Trimming took off 2 bases at V and 1 base at J, with 8 bases between the two ends. Germline CDR1 SEHNR, CDR2 FQNEAQ (reference sequence). The CDR3 sequence is 14 residues long. CDR3 in amino acids: CASSLRVENTEAFF. The CDR3 DNA follows: TGTGCCAGCAGCTTACGTGTCGAGAACACTGAAGCTTTCTTT.

This clonotype was counted ten times or more. This sequence joins TRBV7-2 and TRBJ1-2; D unclear. This CDR3 is 13 amino acids long. CDR1 and CDR2 (germline): SGHTA, FQGNSA. The V gene lost 2 bases and the J gene lost 8 bases, with 12 bases spanning the gap. Written as DNA, the CDR3 is TGTGCCAGCAGCTTAACTGGCAGAGACGGCTACACCTTC. This translates into CASSLTGRDGYTF.

This chain connects TRBV5-4 to TRBJ2-3; TRBD1 aligns across 8 bases. This CDR3 has 15 residues. Germline V gene lookup returns CDR1 SGHNT and CDR2 YYREEE (reference sequence). The J segment lost 2 bases and the V segment lost 5 bases, leaving 7 bases of the junction unmatched. CDR3 loop: CASRSGQDDTDTQYF. CDR3 coding DNA: TGTGCCAGCAGATCGGGACAGGATGACACAGATACGCAGTATTTT.

This clonotype is medium-sized by share. The CDR3 coding sequence is TGTGCCAGCAGCAAGGGGGCTAGCCCCCTCTACAATGAGCAGTTCTTC. It encodes CASSKGASPLYNEQFF. The V and J genes are TRBV7-2 and TRBJ2-1; 7 nucleotides line up with TRBD1. CDR1 SGHTA and CDR2 FQGNSA come from the germline V gene. Trimming took 5 bases from V and 3 from J; bases not matched to a gene: 10. The CDR3 sequence is 16 residues long.

This clonotype was recorded a few times. The chain joins TRBV19 to TRBJ2-6; 7 bases are shared with TRBD1. This CDR3 region has 17 residues. The ends lost 5 bases at V and 0 bases at J; junction bases unmatched: 7. The germline V gene encodes CDR1 LNHDA and CDR2 SQIVND (reference sequence). CDR3 DNA sequence: TGTGCCAGTAGTCCGGGACAGATAAACTCTGGGGCCAACGTCCTGACTTTC. It translates to CASSPGQINSGANVLTF.

This sequence joins TRBV29-1 and TRBJ2-3; D uncertain. The V end was cut by 5 bases, the J end by 0 bases, with 12 bases between. The CDR3 covers 14 residues. Germline CDR1 and CDR2: SQVTM and ANQGSEA. The CDR3 region has the DNA TGCAGCGTTAAAAACACGCTGAGCACAGATACGCAGTATTTT. Protein sequence: CSVKNTLSTDTQYF.

This clonotype is a singleton in its sample. The J gene is TRBJ2-7, the V gene TRBV20-1, with D perhaps assigned TRBD1 or TRBD2 (5 bases each). The CDR3 runs 14 residues. V lost 1 base, J lost 2 bases, and 12 bases lay in between. Germline loops: CDR1 DFQATT, CDR2 SNEGSKA (reference sequence). The CDR3 reads CSARVPGTPYEQYF. In DNA, the CDR3 is TGCAGTGCTAGAGTCCCAGGGACCCCCTACGAGCAGTACTTC.

This clonotype was recorded a few times. This rearrangement joins TRBV18 to TRBJ1-6; no reliable D call. Trimming removed 8 bases at V and 0 bases at J, with 5 bases between. This CDR3 has 13 amino acids. CDR1 and CDR2 (germline): KGHSH, LQKENI. The CDR3 DNA reads as TGTGCCAGCGCCACCTCCTATAATTCACCCCTCCACTTT. Translating it yields CASATSYNSPLHF. Variable domain in full (rest from reference TRBV18 and TRBJ1-6): NAGVMQNPRHLVRRRGQEARLRCSPMKGHSHVYWYRQLPEEGLKFMVYLQKENIIDESGMPKERFSAEFPKEGPSILRIQQVVRGDSAAYFCASATSYNSPLHFGNGTRLTVT.

The genes are TRBV27 and TRBJ1-1; D is unclear. The V end lost 4 bases, the J end lost 1 base, and 10 bases lay between the germline ends. Germline loops: CDR1 MNHEY, CDR2 SMNVEV (reference sequence). The CDR3 contains 14 residues. This chain's CDR3 is CASSSSVRNTEAFF. The CDR3 coding sequence is TGTGCCAGCAGTTCCTCAGTTAGGAACACTGAAGCTTTCTTT.

This clonotype was counted many times. This chain connects TRBV7-2 to TRBJ2-3; D remains unclear. CDR3 length: 15 amino acids. The V and J ends lost 1 base and 1 base respectively, with 9 bases between them. CDR1 is SGHTA, CDR2 FQGNSA, per germline. For the CDR3, the DNA is TGTGCCAGCAGCTTAGAGGCTGGGGGCACAGATACGCAGTATTTT. Translated, it gives CASSLEAGGTDTQYF. The whole variable domain, filled in from reference TRBV7-2 and TRBJ2-3, reads GAGVSQSPSNKVTEKGKDVELRCDPISGHTALYWYRQSLGQGLEFLIYFQGNSAPDKSGLPSDRFSAERTGGSVSTLTIQRTQQEDSAVYLCASSLEAGGTDTQYFGPGTRLTVL.

This clonotype came up many times. The chain joins TRBV7-8 to TRBJ2-7, with D possibly TRBD2 on 5 matching bases. Germline CDR1 reads SGHVS; CDR2 reads FQNEAQ. The V and J ends lost 0 bases and 5 bases respectively, with 8 bases between them. The CDR3 has 13 residues. The chain's CDR3 is CASSLAEGNEQYF. The DNA of the CDR3 is TGTGCCAGCAGCTTAGCCGAGGGAAACGAGCAGTACTTC.

Remarks on this clonotype: Germline is not matched at one junction end, which may reflect a read error. The chain couples TRBV7-7 to TRBJ2-5, with 11 bases identical to TRBD1. The CDR3 runs to 17 residues. CDR1 SSHAT and CDR2 FNYEAQ come from the germline V gene (reference sequence). The CDR3 here is CASSPGTGGFFQETQYF. The CDR3 bases are TGTGCTAGCAGCCCCGGGACAGGGGGATTCTTCCAAGAGACCCAGTACTTC.

The chain is built from TRBV2 and TRBJ2-1, with TRBD2 as a possible D gene (6 bases). Deletions cut 7 bases from V and 5 bases from J, with 12 bases between. Germline V gives CDR1 SNHLY, CDR2 FYNNEI. This CDR3 region has 13 residues. CDR3 region: CASNQDYDNEQFF. The CDR3 bases are TGTGCCAGCAACCAGGACTATGACAATGAGCAGTTCTTC.

Only a few counts were recorded for this clonotype. The chain uses TRBV7-2 and TRBJ1-2; the D is unclear. The CDR3 length is 12 residues. Deletions cut 5 bases from V and 4 bases from J, with 8 bases between. The germline V gene has CDR1 SGHTA and CDR2 FQGNSA. CDR3 sequence: CASSHFSYGYTF. Here the CDR3 DNA reads TGTGCCAGCAGCCATTTCAGCTATGGCTACACCTTC.

This rearrangement joins TRBV11-2 to TRBJ2-1; 10 bases align to TRBD2. Germline loops: CDR1 SGHAT, CDR2 FQNNGV. With V trimmed by 1 base and J by 7 bases, 10 bases remained unmatched. The CDR3 length is 17 residues. The CDR3 reads CASSLVSGGASPNEQFF. In DNA, the CDR3 is TGTGCCAGCAGCTTAGTCAGCGGGGGGGCCAGCCCTAATGAGCAGTTCTTC. The full variable domain, its missing parts supplied by reference TRBV11-2 and TRBJ2-1, is EAGVAQSPRYKIIEKRQSVAFWCNPISGHATLYWYQQILGQGPKLLIQFQNNGVVDDSQLPKDRFSAERLKGVDSTLKIQPAKLEDSAVYLCASSLVSGGASPNEQFFGPGTRLTVL.

The table lists this clonotype with many counts. The V and J genes are TRBV12-3 or TRBV12-4 and TRBJ2-2; 11 positions match TRBD1. CDR3 size: 14 residues. V dropped 6 bases and J dropped 7; count of bases not matched to a gene: 4. This CDR3 is CASRGTGGVGELFF. The CDR3 nucleotides are TGTGCCAGCAGAGGGACAGGGGGTGTCGGGGAGCTGTTTTTT.

V is TRBV7-2 and J is TRBJ2-1; 10 bases align to TRBD2. Unmatched junction bases numbered 11, after V lost 4 bases and J lost 8 bases. Per the germline V gene, CDR1 is SGHTA and CDR2 is FQGNSA. The CDR3 is made up of 16 amino acids. The CDR3 bases are TGTGCCAGCAGCTACGGTAGCGGGGGGCTTACGGATGAGCAGTTCTTC. Encoded protein: CASSYGSGGLTDEQFF.

This clonotype was picked up a small number of times. The chain links TRBV11-3 to TRBJ2-5, with 8 bases that match TRBD1. The germline CDR1 and CDR2 sequences are SGHNT and YENEEA. The length of the CDR3 is 15 residues. The V segment lost 2 bases and the J segment 2 bases; nucleotides outside the gene matches: 4. CDR3 bases: TGTGCCAGCAGCTTAAATGGACAGGGACAAGAGACCCAGTACTTC. This sequence encodes CASSLNGQGQETQYF.

This clonotype was observed a handful of times. V usage is TRBV5-4 and J usage is TRBJ1-5; TRBD1 is a possible D gene (5 bases). Germline V gives CDR1 SGHNT, CDR2 YYREEE (reference sequence). V dropped 4 bases and J dropped 1 base, with 12 bases sitting between them. There are 15 residues in the CDR3. In DNA form, the CDR3 reads TGTGCCAGCAGCGCAGGGAGAGGGAGCAATCAGCCCCAGCATTTT. Translation: CASSAGRGSNQPQHF. Drawing the rest from reference TRBV5-4 and TRBJ1-5, the complete variable domain is ETGVTQSPTHLIKTRGQQVTLRCSSQSGHNTVSWYQQALGQGPQFIFQYYREEENGRGNFPPRFSGLQFPNYSSELNVNALELDDSALYLCASSAGRGSNQPQHFGDGTRLSIL.